This T cell receptor beta chain was captured in a study of blood T cell repertoires in COVID-19. This clone has just a few counts. The method was immunoSEQ multiplex PCR; TCRdb's version includes in-frame clones alone and lacks a portion of them. The sample shows approximately 350,000 clones, 70% to 90% of them seen only once. The CDR3 sequence is 18 residues long. J lost 0 bases, V lost 5 bases, and 11 bases had no gene match. Germline CDR1 LNHDA, CDR2 SQIVND (reference sequence). V is TRBV19 and J is TRBJ2-3, with 10 bases matching TRBD2. The sequenced material came from peripheral blood. The clonotype comes from a woman aged 55-70 years with COVID-19, enrolled during active disease. The CDR3 coding sequence is TGTGCCAGTAGTTCGCCCCCGGGACTAGCGCCTAGCACAGATACGCAGTATTTT. This sequence encodes CASSSPPGLAPSTDTQYF.